This entry lists 18 T cell receptor beta chains sequenced from one sample in a study of beta chain features in type 1 diabetes. What was sequenced were expressed TCRB transcripts, since all of the isolated RNA had been reverse transcribed. Sequenced by immunoSEQ multiplex PCR; TCRdb stores in-frame clones only, minus some. Here the sample spans just over 150,000 clones, approximately 12% being singletons. Sequencing was done on a sample of central memory CD4+ T cells from blood. Source of these receptors: a man younger than 30 in good health.

CDR3 sequence (DNA): TGTGCCAGCAGCGTAGGCGGTTCTCTCTACGAGCAGTACTTC. Protein product: CASSVGGSLYEQYF. V is TRBV9 and J is TRBJ2-7; D ambiguous. The CDR3 sequence is 14 residues long. V lost 0 bases and J 3 bases, leaving 10 bases between the germline ends. The germline V gene has CDR1 SGDLS and CDR2 YYNGEE. Variable domain in full (rest from reference TRBV9 and TRBJ2-7): DSGVTQTPKHLITATGQRVTLRCSPRSGDLSVYWYQQSLDQGLQFLIQYYNGEERAKGNILERFSAQQFPDLHSELNLSSLELGDSALYFCASSVGGSLYEQYFGPGTRLTVT.

This clone was observed many times. This chain uses TRBV30 with TRBJ1-1; 7 positions agree with TRBD1. The CDR3 runs 17 residues. J was trimmed by 4 bases and V by 0 bases; bases with no gene match: 14. Germline V gene sequence: CDR1 GTSNPN, CDR2 SVGIG (reference sequence). The CDR3 DNA is TGTGCCTGGAGTGTACGGGGAGGGGGCAATTGGGGCACTGAAGCTTTCTTT. As protein: CAWSVRGGGNWGTEAFF.

The chain has TRBV9 and TRBJ2-1; 12 positions match TRBD2. Germline trimming cut 3 bases from V and 7 bases from J; bases unmatched to any gene: 5. Germline-derived CDR1 and CDR2 are SGDLS and YYNGEE. The CDR3 covers 15 residues. The CDR3 DNA is TGTGCCAGCAGCGAAACTAGCGGGAGGTTGAATGAGCAGTTCTTC. Protein sequence: CASSETSGRLNEQFF.

This clone showed up just a few times. The CDR3 DNA follows: TGTGCCAACTCTAGCGGGGGACGAGAGACCCAGTACTTC. Its protein product is CANSSGGRETQYF. The V call is TRBV21-1, the J call TRBJ2-5; the table's D call, TRBD2, was not checked against the DNA. TRBV21-1 is a recognized pseudogene. The CDR3 has 13 amino acids.

The chain joins TRBV28 to TRBJ2-2, with 8 bases fitting TRBD1. This CDR3 contains 14 residues. The trim removed 8 bases at V and 1 base at J, leaving 3 bases unmatched. The germline CDR1 and CDR2 sequences are MDHEN and SYDVKM. The CDR3 bases are TGTGCCAGCCTTGGGACAGGGAACACCGGGGAGCTGTTTTTT. It codes for CASLGTGNTGELFF. The full variable domain, in which reference TRBV28 and TRBJ2-2 provide the parts outside the CDR3, is DVKVTQSSRYLVKRTGEKVFLECVQDMDHENMFWYRQDPGLGLRLIYFSYDVKMKEKGDIPEGYSVSREKKERFSLILESASTNQTSMYLCASLGTGNTGELFFGEGSRLTVL.

The V gene is TRBV7-9, the J gene TRBJ2-5; D possibly corresponds to TRBD2 (5 bases). V was pared by 10 bases and J by 1 base, with 19 bases between. The germline gives CDR1 SEHNR, CDR2 FQNEAQ (reference sequence). This CDR3 has 15 residues. For the CDR3, the DNA is TGTGCCACTCGCGCGGGCGCAGCCCCCCAAGAGACCCAGTACTTC. Its translation is CATRAGAAPQETQYF.

This chain uses TRBV5-4 with TRBJ1-1; TRBD1 agrees at 7 bases. The germline V gene has CDR1 SGHNT and CDR2 YYREEE (reference sequence). Trimming took 0 bases from V and 5 from J; bases not matched to a gene: 7. The CDR3 loop spans 15 amino acids. The DNA for the CDR3 is TGTGCCAGCAGCTTGGCACAGGGGAAAGGAACTGAAGCTTTCTTT. Residues: CASSLAQGKGTEAFF.

This clone was detected a few times. The V gene is TRBV7-3, the J gene TRBJ2-4; D is perhaps TRBD2 (6 bases). CDR1 and CDR2 from the germline V gene are SGHTA and FQGTGA. The length of the CDR3 is 17 residues. V lost 5 bases and J 0 bases, leaving 17 bases between the germline ends. The CDR3 coding sequence is TGTGCCAGCAGCCCTCCCCGGGGGTCCCTAGCCAAAAACATTCAGTACTTC. Its translation is CASSPPRGSLAKNIQYF.

The genes are TRBV7-2 and TRBJ2-7; 7 bases map to TRBD1. This CDR3 has 12 residues. The germline gives CDR1 SGHTA, CDR2 FQGNSA. With 3 bases clipped from V and 6 bases from J, the junction kept 2 bases outside the gene matches. CDR3 in amino acids: CASSFDRAEQYF. In DNA form, the CDR3 reads TGTGCCAGCAGCTTCGACAGGGCCGAGCAGTACTTC. The variable domain in full, completed from reference TRBV7-2 and TRBJ2-7, reads GAGVSQSPSNKVTEKGKDVELRCDPISGHTALYWYRQSLGQGLEFLIYFQGNSAPDKSGLPSDRFSAERTGGSVSTLTIQRTQQEDSAVYLCASSFDRAEQYFGPGTRLTVT.

V and J are TRBV7-2 and TRBJ2-7; no clear D. The V gene lost 2 bases and the J gene lost 5 bases, with 7 bases spanning the gap. This CDR3 region has 12 residues. Germline V gene sequence: CDR1 SGHTA, CDR2 FQGNSA. CDR3 bases: TGTGCCAGCAGCTTACCGAGTGACGAGCAGTACTTC. Protein: CASSLPSDEQYF.

This clone was picked up a small number of times. The V call is TRBV4-3, the J call TRBJ1-4; TRBD1 agrees at 7 bases. V trimming: 2 bases; J trimming: 7 bases; junction bases outside the gene matches: 4. CDR3 length: 14 amino acids. CDR1 is LGHNA and CDR2 is YSLEER in the germline V gene. CDR3 region: CASSQQGGSEKLFF. The CDR3 region has the DNA TGCGCCAGCAGCCAACAGGGGGGCTCTGAAAAACTGTTTTTT.

This clone was seen a few times. The V call is TRBV30, the J call TRBJ2-3, with D maybe TRBD1 (6 bases). V was cut by 4 bases and J by 1 base, with 6 bases left in between. The CDR3 sequence is 12 residues long. CDR1 GTSNPN and CDR2 SVGIG come from the germline V gene (reference sequence). The CDR3 bases are TGTGCCTGGAAGGGGGGCACAGATACGCAGTATTTT. This gives the protein CAWKGGTDTQYF.

V gene TRBV9 combines with J gene TRBJ2-7; 9 bases are shared with TRBD1. Germline assignment: CDR1 SGDLS and CDR2 YYNGEE. With 3 bases clipped from V and 3 bases from J, the junction kept 13 bases outside the gene matches. The CDR3 spans 17 residues. CDR3 nucleotides: TGTGCCAGCAGCGCGTACTTAAAGACAGGGGGTGGCTACGAGCAGTACTTC. Translation: CASSAYLKTGGGYEQYF.

This clone occurred a few times. The chain is built from TRBV20-1 and TRBJ2-7, with D unclear. V lost 2 bases to trimming and J lost 7 bases, with 9 bases between them. This CDR3 region has 11 residues. Germline loops: CDR1 DFQATT, CDR2 SNEGSKA (reference sequence). The CDR3 DNA reads as TGCAGTGCTAGACCGTATCGGGAGCAGTACTTC. Translation gives CSARPYREQYF.

This clone came up a few times. This rearrangement joins TRBV7-2 to TRBJ2-1; the match to TRBD1 covers 7 bases. The CDR3 covers 15 residues. Losses at the gene ends were 5 bases for V and 6 bases for J; bases not matched to a gene: 10. Germline V gene lookup returns CDR1 SGHTA and CDR2 FQGNSA. This chain's CDR3 is CASSPQGPGGNEQFF. The CDR3, as DNA: TGTGCCAGCAGCCCTCAGGGCCCAGGGGGCAATGAGCAGTTCTTC.

The rearrangement uses TRBV6-6 and TRBJ2-2; possibly TRBD2 for D (5 bases). V dropped 5 bases and J dropped 8 bases, with 12 bases sitting between them. Per germline, CDR1 MNHNY and CDR2 SVGAGI (reference sequence). This CDR3 is 13 amino acids long. The CDR3 bases are TGTGCCAGCAGTGCCCTAGCTATTGGGGAGCTGTTTTTT. The encoded protein is CASSALAIGELFF.

This clone was picked up a small number of times. Different DNA sequences within this sample yield the same CDR3. The chain links TRBV27 to TRBJ1-2, with 8 bases lining up with TRBD1. This CDR3 is built from 15 residues. Germline trimming cut 0 bases from V and 2 bases from J; bases unmatched to any gene: 2. Germline V gene lookup returns CDR1 MNHEY and CDR2 SMNVEV (reference sequence). CDR3 amino acids: CASSLSGQGNYGYTF. CDR3 DNA sequence: TGTGCCAGCAGTTTATCTGGACAGGGCAACTATGGCTACACCTTC.

This clone was seen more than once but under ten times. The chain uses TRBV29-1 and TRBJ2-3; D remains unclear. Germline V CDR1 and CDR2: SQVTM, ANQGSEA. The CDR3 is 13 amino acids. V was trimmed by 7 bases and J by 0 bases, leaving 11 bases between them. In DNA form, the CDR3 reads TGCAGCGGGGGTGGTAGAAGCACAGATACGCAGTATTTT. Translating gives CSGGGRSTDTQYF.